These 27 T cell receptor beta chains came from one sample sequenced in a study of T cells in Graves' hyperthyroidism and ophthalmopathy. Researchers took RNA transcripts and amplified the TCR beta CDR3 regions from them. The HTBI primer set drove a first-round RT-PCR of the TCR CDR3. TCRdb itself ran the multiplex PCR reads through MiXCR, one entry per CDR3 protein. The data contain hundreds of thousands of distinct CDR3 sequences, 15% of them singletons. The sequencing sample was made of blood. The receptors derive from a woman in her 30s with Graves' hyperthyroidism.

Ten or more counts support this clonotype. This chain uses TRBV20-1 with TRBJ2-1; TRBD2 matches at 11 bases. V shed 6 bases, J shed 3 bases, and the junction held 7 bases outside the gene matches. The CDR3 has 15 residues. In germline, CDR1 is DFQATT, CDR2 SNEGSKA (reference sequence). Written as DNA, the CDR3 is TGCAGTGCCGAAGGACTAGCGGGTGTCTACAATGAGCAGTTCTTC. Amino acids: CSAEGLAGVYNEQFF.

Many counts were recorded for this clonotype. The chain is built from TRBV28 and TRBJ2-1; 9 bases fit TRBD1. The CDR3 runs 15 residues. Germline V CDR1 and CDR2: MDHEN, SYDVKM. V lost 7 bases to trimming and J lost 4 bases; unmatched junction nucleotides: 8. CDR3 nucleotide sequence: TGTGCCAGCACCGAAGGACAGGGGAGGTACAATGAGCAGTTCTTC. It codes for CASTEGQGRYNEQFF.

The CDR3 nucleotides read TGTGCCAGCAGCCCTTCCCCGGGACCTGGGGAGACCCAGTACTTC. Translation: CASSPSPGPGETQYF. This chain links TRBV9 with TRBJ2-5; D tentatively fits TRBD1 or TRBD2 (5 bases each). Trimming removed 4 bases from V and 5 bases from J, with 18 bases in between. The germline gives CDR1 SGDLS, CDR2 YYNGEE. The CDR3 sequence is 15 residues long.

The chain recombines TRBV9 with TRBJ1-5; D perhaps matches TRBD1 (5 bases). The CDR3 totals 15 residues. The germline V and J ends were trimmed by 3 bases and 2 bases, with 12 bases remaining between them. CDR1 and CDR2 (germline): SGDLS, YYNGEE. The CDR3 DNA is TGTGCCAGCAGCGCTGAGGGGCAGGGCAATCAGCCCCAGCATTTT. Translated: CASSAEGQGNQPQHF.

As regards this clonotype: A much more abundant neighbour one base away suggests this may be a read error. V usage is TRBV18 and J usage is TRBJ2-1; 11 bases fit TRBD1. The germline V gene encodes CDR1 KGHSH and CDR2 LQKENI. This CDR3 has 16 residues. The CDR3 nucleotides are TGTACCAGCTCCCACCAGTGGGACAGGGGGTTCGATGAGCAGTTCTTC. Translating it yields CTSSHQWDRGFDEQFF.

The chain combines TRBV12-3 or TRBV12-4 with TRBJ2-1; D is unclear. Deletions cut 6 bases from V and 4 bases from J, with 13 bases between. This CDR3 is built from 14 residues. CDR3 nucleotide sequence: TGTGCCAGCAGCGAGGACGGTCTTTACAATGAGCAGTTCTTC. This encodes CASSEDGLYNEQFF.

This clonotype has at least ten counts. The rearrangement links TRBV18 to TRBJ2-6; D gene unclear. Deletions cut 6 bases from V and 0 bases from J, with 12 bases between. The CDR3 has 16 residues. Per the germline V gene, CDR1 is KGHSH and CDR2 is LQKENI. This CDR3 is CASSPTDSSGANVLTF. Written as DNA, the CDR3 is TGTGCCAGCTCTCCAACGGATAGCTCTGGGGCCAACGTCCTGACTTTC.

This clonotype was seen at least ten times. CDR3 sequence: CASSSTGLETQYF. The CDR3, as DNA: TGTGCCAGCAGTTCAACAGGGTTGGAGACCCAGTACTTC. V is TRBV28 and J is TRBJ2-5; D perhaps matches TRBD1 (6 bases). Germline V gene data show CDR1 as MDHEN and CDR2 as SYDVKM. Trimming took 4 bases from V and 5 from J, leaving 11 bases between them. This CDR3 spans 13 amino acids.

The chain couples TRBV25-1 to TRBJ2-1, with unresolved D. Trimming left V 3 bases short and J 4 bases short, with 10 bases between. The CDR3 spans 14 residues. The germline gives CDR1 MGHDK, CDR2 SYGVNS. The CDR3 DNA reads TGTGCCAGCAGTGAGGAGACTGGGTACAATGAGCAGTTCTTC. Translating it yields CASSEETGYNEQFF. The whole variable domain, remainder taken from reference TRBV25-1 and TRBJ2-1, is EADIYQTPRYLVIGTGKKITLECSQTMGHDKMYWYQQDPGMELHLIHYSYGVNSTEKGDLSSESTVSRIRTEHFPLTLESARPSHTSQYLCASSEETGYNEQFFGPGTRLTVL.

Turning to this clonotype: A much more abundant neighbour one base away suggests this may be a read error. The J gene is TRBJ2-1, the V gene TRBV7-9, with 9 bases aligning to TRBD2. The CDR3 spans 15 residues. From germline, CDR1 is SEHNR and CDR2 FQNEAQ (reference sequence). As DNA, the CDR3 is TGTGCCAGCAGCCCCAGGACTAGCGTCAACAATGGGCAGTTCTTC. Translation: CASSPRTSVNNGQFF.

This clonotype was seen repeatedly, ten times or more. The genes are TRBV27 and TRBJ2-7, with 10 bases that match TRBD1. The ends lost 3 bases at V and 2 bases at J; junction bases unmatched: 10. The CDR3 is 17 amino acids. Germline CDR1 MNHEY, CDR2 SMNVEV (reference sequence). CDR3 residues: CASSFWTGGSAAYEQYF. CDR3 coding DNA: TGTGCCAGCAGTTTCTGGACAGGGGGTTCGGCTGCCTACGAGCAGTACTTC.

This clonotype was seen repeatedly, ten times or more. The V gene is TRBV7-9, the J gene TRBJ2-7, with TRBD2 identical over 11 bases. This CDR3 has 15 amino acids. CDR1 is SEHNR, CDR2 FQNEAQ, per germline (reference sequence). V lost 4 bases to trimming and J lost 4 bases; unmatched junction nucleotides: 6. The CDR3 coding sequence is TGTGCCAGCAGCTCGACTAGCGGGATGGGGTACGAGCAGTACTTC. It is translated as CASSSTSGMGYEQYF.

This clonotype was seen only once. The rearrangement uses TRBV7-2 and TRBJ1-4; possibly TRBD1 for D (6 bases). This CDR3 has 15 amino acids. Germline CDR1 and CDR2: SGHTA and FQGNSA. The V and J ends lost 7 bases and 2 bases respectively, with 14 bases between them. The DNA for the CDR3 is TGTGCCAGCAATGAAAGGGGGATGACTAATGAAAAACTGTTTTTT. Its translation is CASNERGMTNEKLFF. Drawing the rest from reference TRBV7-2 and TRBJ1-4, the complete variable domain is GAGVSQSPSNKVTEKGKDVELRCDPISGHTALYWYRQSLGQGLEFLIYFQGNSAPDKSGLPSDRFSAERTGGSVSTLTIQRTQQEDSAVYLCASNERGMTNEKLFFGSGTQLSVL.

This clonotype was detected a few times. The chain uses TRBV6-2 or TRBV6-3 and TRBJ2-1, with TRBD2 matching 9 bases. Trimming at V came to 6 bases and at J to 7 bases, leaving 4 bases not matched to a gene. There are 13 residues in the CDR3. Per germline, CDR1 MNHEY and CDR2 SVGEGT. CDR3 amino acids: CASSISGSNEQFF. The CDR3 nucleotides read TGTGCCAGCAGCATTAGCGGGAGTAATGAGCAGTTCTTC.

The table lists this clonotype with a few counts. The genes are TRBV7-3 and TRBJ2-1; 10 bases are shared with TRBD2. V shed 0 bases and J 4 bases; nucleotides not matched to a gene: 3. Germline V lookup: CDR1 SGHTA, CDR2 FQGTGA. The CDR3 is 16 residues long. CDR3 loop: CASSLTPLAGYNEQFF. In nucleotides, the CDR3 is TGTGCCAGCAGCTTAACCCCACTAGCGGGATACAATGAGCAGTTCTTC. The full variable domain, rest sourced from reference TRBV7-3 and TRBJ2-1, is GAGVSQTPSNKVTEKGKYVELRCDPISGHTALYWYRQSLGQGPEFLIYFQGTGAADDSGLPNDRFFAVRPEGSVSTLKIQRTERGDSAVYLCASSLTPLAGYNEQFFGPGTRLTVL.

This clonotype was detected many times. V usage is TRBV6-2 or TRBV6-3 and J usage is TRBJ2-7; D may match TRBD1 or TRBD2 (5 bases each). The CDR3 totals 15 residues. V gave up 8 bases and J gave up 0 bases, with 17 bases separating them. The V gene's germline CDR1 is MNHEY and CDR2 SVGEGT. The CDR3 sequence is CASSALDGTSYEQYF. The CDR3 coding sequence is TGTGCCAGCTCAGCCCTGGACGGGACCTCCTACGAGCAGTACTTC.

The gene calls are TRBV20-1 and TRBJ2-1; a weak D match, TRBD2 (6 bases). Deletions cut 0 bases from V and 0 bases from J, with 12 bases between. The CDR3 runs to 16 residues. Germline lookup yields CDR1 DFQATT and CDR2 SNEGSKA (reference sequence). The CDR3 bases are TGCAGTGCTAGAGAGGGACTCAGTAGCTCCTACAATGAGCAGTTCTTC. Translated, it gives CSAREGLSSSYNEQFF.

At least ten counts were recorded for this clonotype. The chain combines TRBV20-1 with TRBJ2-1; 11 bases are a match to TRBD2. The germline gives CDR1 DFQATT, CDR2 SNEGSKA (reference sequence). The ends lost 4 bases at V and 7 bases at J; junction bases unmatched: 6. This CDR3 is 14 amino acids long. The CDR3 DNA sequence: TGCAGTGCTATCTTAGCGGGAGGGCTAAATGAGCAGTTCTTC. Its translation: CSAILAGGLNEQFF.

This clonotype has more than one count but fewer than ten. The chain links TRBV6-1 to TRBJ2-2; a weak D match, TRBD1 (5 bases). The germline V and J ends were trimmed by 3 bases and 6 bases, with 11 bases remaining between them. CDR1 is MNHNS, CDR2 SASEGT, per germline. The CDR3 is made up of 14 amino acids. The CDR3 sequence: CASSDGRAAGELFF. CDR3 DNA sequence: TGTGCCAGCAGTGACGGCAGGGCAGCCGGGGAGCTGTTTTTT.

This clonotype was seen a handful of times. The chain uses TRBV19 and TRBJ2-7, with D possibly matching TRBD1 (6 bases). Trimming stripped 8 bases from V and 0 bases from J, with 17 bases between. The CDR3 length is 15 residues. CDR1 is LNHDA and CDR2 is SQIVND in the germline V gene (reference sequence). DNA of the CDR3: TGTGCCAGTTCAACAGGGTGGGGGACCTCCTACGAGCAGTACTTC. This codes for CASSTGWGTSYEQYF.

This clonotype was seen at least ten times. The rearrangement uses TRBV2 and TRBJ1-1, with D tentatively TRBD1 (5 bases). CDR1 and CDR2 from the germline V gene are SNHLY and FYNNEI. V gave up 6 bases and J gave up 0 bases, with 11 bases separating them. The CDR3 consists of 14 residues. The CDR3 region is CASRSQGLNTEAFF. The CDR3 coding sequence is TGTGCCAGCAGATCCCAGGGCCTGAACACTGAAGCTTTCTTT.

This clonotype was recorded at least ten times. The J gene is TRBJ2-7, the V gene TRBV7-9; TRBD1 aligns across 7 bases. The CDR3 consists of 17 residues. V shed 1 base and J 5 bases; nucleotides not matched to a gene: 14. Germline CDR1 and CDR2: SEHNR and FQNEAQ (reference sequence). The CDR3 protein is CASSLGYGQALMDEQYF. In DNA, the CDR3 is TGTGCCAGCAGCTTAGGGTACGGACAGGCCCTCATGGACGAGCAGTACTTC.

This rearrangement joins TRBV18 to TRBJ2-1, with 11 positions matching TRBD2. J lost 2 bases, V lost 4 bases, and 10 bases had no gene match. This CDR3 is built from 18 residues. Per germline, CDR1 KGHSH and CDR2 LQKENI. The CDR3 DNA reads as TGTGCCAGCTCACATACTAGCGGGAGTCAACGAGCCTACAATGAGCAGTTCTTC. Its protein product is CASSHTSGSQRAYNEQFF. Filled out from reference TRBV18 and TRBJ2-1, the complete variable domain reads NAGVMQNPRHLVRRRGQEARLRCSPMKGHSHVYWYRQLPEEGLKFMVYLQKENIIDESGMPKERFSAEFPKEGPSILRIQQVVRGDSAAYFCASSHTSGSQRAYNEQFFGPGTRLTVL.

The rearrangement links TRBV29-1 to TRBJ1-1; the D gene is possibly TRBD1 (5 bases). Germline V gene sequence: CDR1 SQVTM, CDR2 ANQGSEA. The CDR3 has 14 residues. V was trimmed by 2 bases and J by 2 bases, leaving 12 bases between them. CDR3 DNA: TGCAGCGTTGAAAGAGGGACCGAAAACACTGAAGCTTTCTTT. Amino acids: CSVERGTENTEAFF.

V usage is TRBV9 and J usage is TRBJ2-7, with D perhaps matching TRBD1 or TRBD2 (5 bases each). Trimming stripped 5 bases from V and 7 bases from J, with 22 bases between. Germline CDR1 SGDLS, CDR2 YYNGEE. CDR3 length: 15 residues. The CDR3: CASSMYPGPGGEQYF. The CDR3 nucleotides read TGTGCCAGCAGTATGTATCCAGGGCCCGGCGGGGAGCAGTACTTC.

Ten or more counts support this clonotype. The chain joins TRBV2 to TRBJ2-5; 7 bases line up with TRBD1. CDR1 SNHLY and CDR2 FYNNEI come from the germline V gene. The ends lost 5 bases at V and 2 bases at J; junction bases unmatched: 8. The CDR3 has 15 residues. CDR3 amino acids: CASSPGTAPQETQYF. Here the CDR3 DNA reads TGTGCCAGCAGTCCTGGGACAGCGCCTCAAGAGACCCAGTACTTC. The whole variable domain, remainder taken from reference TRBV2 and TRBJ2-5, is EPEVTQTPSHQVTQMGQEVILRCVPISNHLYFYWYRQILGQKVEFLVSFYNNEISEKSEIFDDQFSVERPDGSNFTLKIRSTKLEDSAMYFCASSPGTAPQETQYFGPGTRLLVL.

This clonotype was picked up a small number of times. The CDR3 here is CASSLAGVRPGSYNEQFF. CDR3 DNA sequence: TGTGCCAGCAGCTTAGCGGGAGTAAGGCCCGGCTCCTACAATGAGCAGTTCTTC. The chain is built from TRBV13 and TRBJ2-1, with a weak D call TRBD2 (6 bases). V was cut by 1 base and J by 0 bases, with 16 bases left in between. The germline V gene has CDR1 PRHDT and CDR2 FYEKMQ (reference sequence). This CDR3 region has 18 residues.